This TCR beta chain was captured in a study of blood T cell repertoires in COVID-19. Turning to the study itself: Researchers got acute and convalescent COVID-19 samples from the United States, Italy and Spain. From T cells, B-cell-depleted T cells, or PBMCs came the material, which was cDNA or gDNA.

Individuals drawn from under 30 US areas were about 18 to 100 years old. The protocol was immunoSEQ multiplex PCR, while the TCRdb copy is restricted to in-frame clones and leaves out a portion. The sample shows about 210,000 clones, around 92% of them seen only once. Trimming removed 0 bases at V and 4 bases at J, with 13 bases between. The CDR3 totals 16 residues. The V gene's germline CDR1 is SGDLS and CDR2 YYNGEE. The chain recombines TRBV9 with TRBJ1-4; D possibly corresponds to TRBD1 (6 bases). The sequencing sample was made of PBMCs or T cells enriched from blood (not recorded which). The source of this sequence is a woman in her late teens or twenties who had recovered from COVID-19. The CDR3 coding sequence is TGTGCCAGCAGCGTAGGGGGGCCCCAGGGTAATGAAAAACTGTTTTTT. Its translation: CASSVGGPQGNEKLFF.